The 21 T cell receptor beta chains given below trace back to one sample, sequenced in a study of post-analysis software for immune sequencing data. Study-wide findings and caveats: About five TRBV segments, including TRBV5-6, TRBV5-1 and TRBV20-1, were more frequent in patients than controls.

Tagging with unique molecular identifiers was a feature of the TCR beta cDNA libraries. Via MiXCR, TCRdb re-called the PCR reads, giving one row per CDR3 protein. The sample carries hundreds of thousands of distinct CDR3 sequences, roughly 27% recorded once. Their antigens are not known. Sequences were obtained from blood. The receptors shown here come from a girl aged 5 to 17 with multiple sclerosis.

About this clonotype: Mismatch with germline at one junction end may stem from a read error. CDR3 bases: TGTGCCAGCAGTGGGGGACAGGCGTCCTGCGAGCAGTACTTC. Translated: CASSGGQASCEQYF. The chain combines TRBV7-9 with TRBJ2-4, with 8 bases lining up with TRBD1. The DNA end is more similar to TRBJ2-7, so the J call may be wrong. Germline CDR1 SEHNR, CDR2 FQNEAQ (reference sequence). The CDR3 spans 14 residues.

This sequence joins TRBV24-1 and TRBJ2-1; 10 bases align to TRBD1. Germline lookup yields CDR1 KGHDR and CDR2 SFDVKD. V lost 4 bases, J lost 9 bases, and 11 bases stayed unmatched. The CDR3 has 16 residues. DNA of the CDR3: TGTGCCACCAGTGACAACACGGGACAGGGGTTGGGTGAGCAGTTCTTC. This gives the protein CATSDNTGQGLGEQFF.

The rearrangement uses TRBV14 and TRBJ2-1; a weak D match, TRBD2 (5 bases). Between the trimmed V and J ends, which lost 2 bases and 4 bases, there was a span of 6 bases. The CDR3 covers 13 residues. Germline V lookup: CDR1 SGHDN, CDR2 FVKESK. The CDR3 spells CASSQSGYNEQFF. CDR3 nucleotides: TGTGCCAGCAGCCAAAGCGGTTACAATGAGCAGTTCTTC.

A single count supports this clonotype. The gene calls are TRBV6-1 and TRBJ2-4; weak D call: TRBD1 (8 bases). Germline V CDR1 and CDR2: MNHNS, SASEGT. This CDR3 comprises 17 residues. V was pared by 7 bases and J by 0 bases, with 19 bases between. The CDR3 sequence: CASILTSRGLAKNIQYF. The CDR3 bases are TGTGCCAGCATCTTGACTAGCAGGGGGCTAGCCAAAAACATTCAGTACTTC.

This clonotype came up a few times. The rearrangement joins TRBV28 to TRBJ2-5, with 8 bases lining up with TRBD1. The V gene's germline CDR1 is MDHEN and CDR2 SYDVKM. CDR3 length: 16 amino acids. The junction had 10 bases not matched to a gene; V was cut back by 3 bases and J by 4 bases. The CDR3 DNA follows: TGTGCCAGCAGTTTTCAGGGGGCAGTTTTTGGAGAGACCCAGTACTTC. It encodes CASSFQGAVFGETQYF.

The chain couples TRBV7-9 to TRBJ2-1, with unresolved D. V lost 7 bases and J lost 4, with 8 bases in between. CDR3 size: 12 residues. The germline V gene has CDR1 SEHNR and CDR2 FQNEAQ (reference sequence). Here the CDR3 reads CASTDGYNEQFF. CDR3 nucleotides: TGTGCCAGCACAGACGGATACAATGAGCAGTTCTTC.

This clonotype showed up many times. The V call is TRBV28, the J call TRBJ2-7; 7 bases map to TRBD1. Germline V gene lookup returns CDR1 MDHEN and CDR2 SYDVKM. J gave up 0 bases and V 2 bases, and 7 bases lay outside the gene matches. The CDR3 contains 16 residues. The DNA for the CDR3 is TGTGCCAGCAGTTTAGTCCCAGGGGGAGCCTCCTACGAGCAGTACTTC. Translating it yields CASSLVPGGASYEQYF.

The V gene is TRBV6-5, the J gene TRBJ1-6; no reliable D call. The CDR3 length is 16 residues. The germline V gene encodes CDR1 MNHEY and CDR2 SVGAGI. Deletions cut 6 bases from V and 9 bases from J, with 21 bases between. The CDR3 DNA reads TGTGCCAGCAGGCACAAGGCCTTGCCCGGAAGTTCACCCCTCCACTTT. Translating it yields CASRHKALPGSSPLHF.

This clonotype was seen a handful of times. V gene TRBV20-1 combines with J gene TRBJ2-7; D is perhaps TRBD2 (5 bases). Germline V lookup: CDR1 DFQATT, CDR2 SNEGSKA (reference sequence). Trimming removed 2 bases at V and 6 bases at J, with 17 bases between. The CDR3 runs 14 residues. The CDR3 DNA reads TGCAGTGCTAGACGCGCAAAACTAGTGGGCGAGCAGTACTTC. It yields the protein CSARRAKLVGEQYF.

A few counts support this clonotype. The J gene is TRBJ2-5, the V gene TRBV10-3, with 9 bases identical to TRBD2. V lost 0 bases and J lost 6; bases outside the gene matches: 8. This CDR3 spans 16 amino acids. CDR1 and CDR2 (germline): ENHRY, SYGVKD. CDR3 loop: CAISESTSGNRKTQYF. CDR3 sequence (DNA): TGTGCCATCAGTGAGTCGACTAGCGGCAACCGAAAGACCCAGTACTTC.

This rearrangement joins TRBV5-1 to TRBJ2-1; 9 nucleotides match TRBD2. Germline V gives CDR1 SGHRS, CDR2 YFSETQ. This CDR3 is 17 amino acids long. Trimming took 3 bases from V and 0 from J; bases not matched to a gene: 7. CDR3 bases: TGCGCCAGCAGCTCAACACTTAGCGGGAGCTCCTACAATGAGCAGTTCTTC. It is translated as CASSSTLSGSSYNEQFF. Using reference TRBV5-1 and TRBJ2-1 for the parts outside the CDR3, the full variable domain is KAGVTQTPRYLIKTRGQQVTLSCSPISGHRSVSWYQQTPGQGLQFLFEYFSETQRNKGNFPGRFSGRQFSNSRSEMNVSTLELGDSALYLCASSSTLSGSSYNEQFFGPGTRLTVL.

The rearrangement uses TRBV11-2 and TRBJ1-2; the match to TRBD1 covers 9 bases. Germline trimming cut 5 bases from V and 8 bases from J; bases unmatched to any gene: 12. Germline V lookup: CDR1 SGHAT, CDR2 FQNNGV. The CDR3 has 15 residues. The CDR3 here is CASSLGGTGTSGYTF. The CDR3 DNA reads TGTGCCAGCAGCCTGGGGGGGACAGGGACGAGCGGCTACACCTTC. The entire variable domain, with the rest obtained from reference TRBV11-2 and TRBJ1-2, is as follows: EAGVAQSPRYKIIEKRQSVAFWCNPISGHATLYWYQQILGQGPKLLIQFQNNGVVDDSQLPKDRFSAERLKGVDSTLKIQPAKLEDSAVYLCASSLGGTGTSGYTFGSGTRLTVV.

This clonotype was picked up a small number of times. This rearrangement joins TRBV6-6 to TRBJ1-4, with 9 bases fitting TRBD1. The CDR3 totals 16 residues. V lost 2 bases, J lost 5 bases, and 6 bases stayed unmatched. Looked up from germline, CDR1 is MNHNY and CDR2 is SVGAGI (reference sequence). The DNA of the CDR3 is TGTGCCAGCAGTTACCCAGGGACAGGGAGAAATGAAAAACTGTTTTTT. It yields the protein CASSYPGTGRNEKLFF.

This sequence joins TRBV24-1 and TRBJ2-5, with D perhaps TRBD1 (8 bases). The CDR3 spans 18 residues. Per germline, CDR1 KGHDR and CDR2 SFDVKD. The V end was cut by 3 bases, the J end by 4 bases, with 23 bases between. The CDR3 sequence: CATSDPQGGQGAPETQYF. DNA of the CDR3: TGTGCCACCAGTGATCCTCAGGGGGGGCAGGGGGCCCCAGAGACCCAGTACTTC.

This clonotype was seen repeatedly, ten times or more. The junction departs from germline at one end; a sequencing error may be responsible. V usage is TRBV5-1 and J usage is TRBJ2-5; a weak D match, TRBD2 (5 bases). CDR1 and CDR2 from the germline V gene are SGHRS and YFSETQ. CDR3 length equals 13 residues. In DNA, the CDR3 is TGTGCCAGCAGCGGAGGACTGCAAGAGACCCAGTACTTC. Protein product: CASSGGLQETQYF. Filled out from reference TRBV5-1 and TRBJ2-5, the complete variable domain reads KAGVTQTPRYLIKTRGQQVTLSCSPISGHRSVSWYQQTPGQGLQFLFEYFSETQRNKGNFPGRFSGRQFSNSRSEMNVSTLELGDSALYLCASSGGLQETQYFGPGTRLLVL.

The chain recombines TRBV12-3 or TRBV12-4 with TRBJ1-5, with D possibly TRBD1 on 6 matching bases. The CDR3 is made up of 17 amino acids. V shed 6 bases and J shed 0 bases, with 18 bases lying between them. The CDR3 reads CASSSTGGRGSNQPQHF. The DNA of the CDR3 is TGTGCCAGCAGCTCCACGGGGGGCAGAGGTAGCAATCAGCCCCAGCATTTT.

The V gene is TRBV5-5, the J gene TRBJ1-5; tentatively, D is TRBD1 (6 bases). Between the trimmed V and J ends, which lost 4 bases and 10 bases, there was a span of 24 bases. The CDR3 covers 16 residues. The germline V gene has CDR1 SGHKS and CDR2 YYEKEE (reference sequence). DNA of the CDR3: TGTGCCAGCAGCCCCGTAGCTACAGGGTTCCTTTATCCCCAGCATTTT. Protein sequence: CASSPVATGFLYPQHF.

The V call is TRBV27, the J call TRBJ1-6, with 7 nucleotides matching TRBD1. The CDR3 sequence is 16 residues long. Looked up from germline, CDR1 is MNHEY and CDR2 is SMNVEV (reference sequence). The ends lost 6 bases at V and 5 bases at J; junction bases unmatched: 10. The CDR3, as DNA: TGTGCCAGCAGACGGGGACAGACCACCAATAATTCACCCCTCCACTTT. Its protein is CASRRGQTTNNSPLHF.

J is TRBJ2-1 and V is TRBV6-6, with 7 bases aligning to TRBD1. Germline V gene sequence: CDR1 MNHNY, CDR2 SVGAGI (reference sequence). Trimming cost V 1 base and J 9 bases; bases outside gene matches: 3. The CDR3 consists of 13 residues. CDR3 residues: CASSYFPGGEQFF. The CDR3 region has the DNA TGTGCCAGCAGTTACTTTCCAGGGGGTGAGCAGTTCTTC.

The genes are TRBV29-1 and TRBJ2-6; 10 nucleotides align to TRBD1. CDR3 size: 21 residues. With V trimmed by 1 base and J by 0 bases, 15 bases remained unmatched. Germline CDR1 is SQVTM and CDR2 is ANQGSEA. CDR3 region: CSVEGSETGGAFASGANVLTF. The CDR3 DNA reads TGCAGCGTTGAAGGGAGCGAGACAGGGGGCGCATTTGCCTCTGGGGCCAACGTCCTGACTTTC.

This clonotype occurred many times. J is TRBJ2-7 and V is TRBV6-1; a weak D match, TRBD1 (6 bases). The CDR3 is 13 amino acids. The germline V gene encodes CDR1 MNHNS and CDR2 SASEGT. The ends were cut back, 6 bases at V and 0 bases at J, with 9 bases in the middle. The CDR3 nucleotides read TGTGCCAGCAGAAAGGACAGCTCCTACGAGCAGTACTTC. Residues: CASRKDSSYEQYF.